One sample yielded the 27 T cell receptor beta chains listed below, sequenced in a study of identical twins. MiXCR was run by TCRdb on the 5' RACE reads, yielding one entry per CDR3 protein. This sample yields under 300,000 distinct CDR3 sequences, of which about 6.7% are seen a single time; just over 14% belongs to the top ten. This same sample was also taken into another study, of T cells expressing NK-cell markers.

Sequenced material: CD8+ T cells sorted from blood. All receptors come from a woman under 30 in good health.

This clonotype was detected a few times. The rearrangement uses TRBV30 and TRBJ1-2, with 11 bases fitting TRBD1. The CDR3 loop spans 14 amino acids. The V segment lost 5 bases and the J segment 4 bases; nucleotides outside the gene matches: 6. Germline CDR1 is GTSNPN and CDR2 is SVGIG (reference sequence). The CDR3 sequence: CAWVGDRGAYGYTF. In DNA form, the CDR3 reads TGTGCCTGGGTTGGGGACAGGGGGGCCTATGGCTACACCTTC.

This clonotype has a handful of counts. The chain uses TRBV6-5 and TRBJ2-7, with 9 bases aligning to TRBD1. The CDR3 loop spans 15 amino acids. Germline CDR1 MNHEY, CDR2 SVGAGI. Losses at the gene ends were 2 bases for V and 1 base for J; bases not matched to a gene: 3. CDR3 residues: CASSYGTGTSYEQYF. CDR3 sequence (DNA): TGTGCCAGCAGTTACGGGACAGGGACATCCTACGAGCAGTACTTC.

This clonotype was seen a handful of times. The CDR3 protein is CASSLAGGYTGELFF. The CDR3 nucleotides are TGTGCCAGCAGTTTAGCGGGGGGGTACACCGGGGAGCTGTTTTTT. V usage is TRBV2 and J usage is TRBJ2-2, with 11 bases fitting TRBD2. This CDR3 region has 15 residues. The ends lost 5 bases at V and 3 bases at J; junction bases unmatched: 2. CDR1 and CDR2 (germline): SNHLY, FYNNEI.

The gene calls are TRBV7-3 and TRBJ2-3, with a tentative D call TRBD2 (6 bases). The CDR3 loop spans 14 amino acids. Germline CDR1 reads SGHTA; CDR2 reads FQGTGA. Trimming removed 5 bases at V and 4 bases at J, with 13 bases between. CDR3 region: CASSPSGGADTQYF. The CDR3 region has the DNA TGTGCCAGCAGCCCTTCTGGAGGGGCAGATACGCAGTATTTT.

The J gene is TRBJ1-1, the V gene TRBV27; D may be TRBD1 (5 bases). This CDR3 contains 14 residues. The V end lost 3 bases, the J end lost 2 bases, and 10 bases lay between the germline ends. The germline gives CDR1 MNHEY, CDR2 SMNVEV (reference sequence). CDR3 loop: CASSLRGANTEAFF. The CDR3 DNA reads as TGTGCCAGCAGTTTGCGAGGGGCCAACACTGAAGCTTTCTTT.

This clonotype has only a few counts. V usage is TRBV11-3 and J usage is TRBJ1-1; D is undetermined. Germline values: CDR1 SGHNT, CDR2 YENEEA. V was pared by 1 base and J by 6 bases, with 21 bases between. The CDR3 is made up of 17 amino acids. The CDR3 DNA sequence: TGTGCCAGCAGCTTAGTAGCCCCCGGGCGGTTTGGAGCTGAAGCTTTCTTT. As protein: CASSLVAPGRFGAEAFF.

This clonotype has at least ten counts. This chain joins TRBV2 and TRBJ2-5; the match to TRBD1 covers 7 bases. The CDR3 has 15 residues. V lost 2 bases, J lost 5 bases, and 8 bases stayed unmatched. Germline CDR1 is SNHLY and CDR2 is FYNNEI. This CDR3 is CASSERTGVGETQYF. The CDR3 DNA sequence: TGTGCCAGCAGTGAAAGAACAGGGGTCGGGGAGACCCAGTACTTC. Drawing the rest from reference TRBV2 and TRBJ2-5, the complete variable domain is EPEVTQTPSHQVTQMGQEVILRCVPISNHLYFYWYRQILGQKVEFLVSFYNNEISEKSEIFDDQFSVERPDGSNFTLKIRSTKLEDSAMYFCASSERTGVGETQYFGPGTRLLVL.

The rearrangement joins TRBV9 to TRBJ2-5, with 8 bases that match TRBD2. After removal of 6 bases from V and 8 bases from J, the junction contained 18 bases not matched to a gene. From germline, CDR1 is SGDLS and CDR2 YYNGEE. The CDR3 runs to 16 residues. The DNA for the CDR3 is TGTGCCAGCAACCCAAGCGCGGGGGGTGCGGAAGCAACCCAGTACTTC. Residues: CASNPSAGGAEATQYF.

This rearrangement joins TRBV7-2 to TRBJ2-1; 12 nucleotides agree with TRBD2. Per germline, CDR1 SGHTA and CDR2 FQGNSA. J was trimmed by 2 bases and V by 1 base; bases with no gene match: 3. CDR3 size: 17 residues. The CDR3 sequence: CASSLVLAGGTYNEQFF. As DNA, the CDR3 is TGTGCCAGCAGCTTAGTGCTAGCGGGAGGGACCTACAATGAGCAGTTCTTC.

This chain connects TRBV4-1 to TRBJ2-1; no clear D. There are 12 residues in the CDR3. V lost 8 bases and J lost 0, with 5 bases in between. The germline CDR1 and CDR2 sequences are MGHRA and YSYEKL. The CDR3, as DNA: TGCGCCAGCGGCCCCTCCTACAATGAGCAGTTCTTC. Translating it yields CASGPSYNEQFF.

This clonotype appeared many times. The chain couples TRBV7-8 to TRBJ1-3; a weak D match, TRBD1 (5 bases). The germline V gene encodes CDR1 SGHVS and CDR2 FQNEAQ. This CDR3 contains 15 residues. V was pared by 5 bases and J by 7 bases, with 18 bases between. The CDR3 nucleotides are TGTGCCAGCAGCCCTTCTCCAGGGAAAGGGAACACCATATATTTT. Protein: CASSPSPGKGNTIYF.

The gene calls are TRBV6-1 and TRBJ2-1, with D unclear. The ends were cut back, 3 bases at V and 6 bases at J, with 18 bases in the middle. Germline V gene lookup returns CDR1 MNHNS and CDR2 SASEGT. The CDR3 has 16 residues. DNA of the CDR3: TGTGCCAGCAGTGAGACTCCCGCGTTGGGGTTCAATGAGCAGTTCTTC. This gives the protein CASSETPALGFNEQFF.

This clonotype was counted a few times. This chain connects TRBV20-1 to TRBJ2-3, with 9 bases identical to TRBD2. J was trimmed by 3 bases and V by 0 bases; bases with no gene match: 7. This CDR3 region has 16 residues. Germline V gene sequence: CDR1 DFQATT, CDR2 SNEGSKA (reference sequence). Written as DNA, the CDR3 is TGCAGTGCTAGAGATTATGAGCGGGGGGCTACAGATACGCAGTATTTT. Its protein is CSARDYERGATDTQYF.

This clonotype was counted only a few times. The chain uses TRBV29-1 and TRBJ1-2; D unresolved. The CDR3 has 11 residues. V dropped 2 bases and J dropped 8 bases, with 9 bases sitting between them. The germline gives CDR1 SQVTM, CDR2 ANQGSEA. CDR3 loop: CSVESREGYTF. The CDR3 DNA reads as TGCAGCGTTGAATCTCGGGAGGGCTACACCTTC.

In its sample, this clonotype was seen many times. This chain connects TRBV7-8 to TRBJ2-1, with D possibly TRBD2 on 7 matching bases. The germline gives CDR1 SGHVS, CDR2 FQNEAQ. The CDR3 length is 15 residues. The V end lost 5 bases, the J end lost 6 bases, and 17 bases lay between the germline ends. The CDR3 DNA reads TGTGCCAGCAGCAAAGCCCGGGGGGCTGGCAATGAGCAGTTCTTC. Its protein product is CASSKARGAGNEQFF.

V is TRBV2 and J is TRBJ1-1, with D perhaps TRBD1 (5 bases). Germline values: CDR1 SNHLY, CDR2 FYNNEI. The CDR3 spans 15 residues. V lost 6 bases and J lost 7, with 21 bases in between. The CDR3 DNA sequence: TGTGCCAGCAGGGTGGGGGGAGACAGTCGGGATGAAGCTTTCTTT. It encodes CASRVGGDSRDEAFF.

This clonotype has at least ten counts. The genes are TRBV12-3 or TRBV12-4 and TRBJ1-2; a possible D gene is TRBD1 (6 bases). The germline V and J ends were trimmed by 6 bases and 8 bases, with 16 bases remaining between them. The CDR3 length is 13 residues. CDR3 in amino acids: CASSAQGLEGYTF. The CDR3 nucleotides read TGTGCCAGCAGCGCACAGGGTTTGGAAGGCTACACCTTC.

This clonotype came up a few times. The chain is built from TRBV9 and TRBJ2-1; possibly TRBD2 for D (7 bases). With 0 bases removed from V and 7 bases from J, the gap between germline ends came to 14 bases. Germline CDR1 is SGDLS and CDR2 is YYNGEE. The CDR3 is 15 residues long. The CDR3 DNA is TGTGCCAGCAGCGTAGGGGGGGGGCCTGAGAATGAGCAGTTCTTC. Translating it yields CASSVGGGPENEQFF.

Concerning this clonotype itself: This may be a read error: a much more frequent sequence differs by one nucleotide. The chain links TRBV6-1 to TRBJ2-1; D remains unclear. Per germline, CDR1 MNHNS and CDR2 SASEGT. The CDR3 length is 14 residues. This CDR3 is CSSADEASYNEQFF. The CDR3 DNA reads as TGTTCCAGCGCCGACGAGGCCTCCTACAATGAGCAGTTCTTC.

This clonotype was detected only a few times. The rearrangement joins TRBV2 to TRBJ2-5, with D tentatively TRBD1 (6 bases). This CDR3 spans 13 amino acids. V lost 6 bases and J 5 bases, leaving 13 bases between the germline ends. The germline gives CDR1 SNHLY, CDR2 FYNNEI. The CDR3 reads CASRDTGWETQYF. The DNA of the CDR3 is TGTGCCAGCAGAGATACAGGGTGGGAGACCCAGTACTTC.

The V gene is TRBV6-4, the J gene TRBJ2-3; the D gene is possibly TRBD1 (6 bases). This CDR3 is 14 amino acids long. Between the trimmed V and J ends, which lost 3 bases and 6 bases, there was a span of 13 bases. CDR1 is MRHNA and CDR2 is SNTAGT in the germline V gene. The CDR3 here is CASSEQGAADTQYF. The CDR3 nucleotides read TGTGCCAGCAGTGAACAGGGAGCCGCGGATACGCAGTATTTT.

This clonotype was detected only a few times. The chain couples TRBV29-1 to TRBJ2-1, with D perhaps matching TRBD1 (6 bases). Germline lookup yields CDR1 SQVTM and CDR2 ANQGSEA. V dropped 7 bases and J dropped 8 bases, with 15 bases sitting between them. There are 12 residues in the CDR3. The CDR3 reads CSGRTGFDEQFF. CDR3 in DNA: TGCAGCGGCAGAACAGGGTTCGATGAGCAGTTCTTC.

There are many counts of this clonotype. The chain is built from TRBV5-6 and TRBJ2-7, with unresolved D. CDR3 length: 13 amino acids. Trimming cost V 4 bases and J 5 bases, with 13 bases left between them. Germline CDR1 reads SGHDT; CDR2 reads YYEEEE. In DNA, the CDR3 is TGTGCCAGCAGCCTCAGTGGGTACCACGAGCAGTACTTC. Encoded protein: CASSLSGYHEQYF.

This clonotype was detected a few times. V usage is TRBV12-3 or TRBV12-4 and J usage is TRBJ1-2; 8 nucleotides agree with TRBD1. Trimming took 6 bases from V and 0 from J; bases not matched to a gene: 6. CDR3 size: 15 residues. The CDR3, as DNA: TGTGCCAGCAGCCGGGACAGGACAACTAACTATGGCTACACCTTC. Its protein product is CASSRDRTTNYGYTF.

This rearrangement joins TRBV6-5 to TRBJ2-7; 9 positions match TRBD2. Trimming took 6 bases from V and 7 from J; bases not matched to a gene: 7. CDR3 length: 13 residues. Germline CDR1 is MNHEY and CDR2 is SVGAGI. CDR3 nucleotide sequence: TGTGCCAGCAGCTTAGCGGGAGTAGGAGAGCAGTACTTC. Protein sequence: CASSLAGVGEQYF.

This chain connects TRBV2 to TRBJ2-7; tentatively, D is TRBD2 (6 bases). V lost 3 bases and J lost 3, with 9 bases in between. Germline values: CDR1 SNHLY, CDR2 FYNNEI. CDR3 size: 13 residues. CDR3 sequence: CASSDETSYEQYF. The DNA of the CDR3 is TGTGCCAGCAGTGATGAGACTAGCTACGAGCAGTACTTC.

This clonotype was seen only a few times. Compared with germline, one end of the junction differs, possibly owing to a read error. V usage is TRBV6-5 and J usage is TRBJ2-1; 10 positions agree with TRBD2. Germline V gene sequence: CDR1 MNHEY, CDR2 SVGAGI. This CDR3 comprises 14 residues. The CDR3 loop is CASSPRINLAGERF. CDR3 nucleotides: TGTGCCAGCAGTCCTCGAATAAACCTAGCGGGAGAACGGTTC.